This TCR beta chain came from a study of post-analysis software for immune sequencing data. Study-wide context: There were relapsing-remitting, secondary progressive and progressive-relapsing multiple sclerosis among the disease courses included. Study-level points and caveats: Relative to controls, patients with multiple sclerosis showed significantly lower normalized Chao1 diversity. The five TRBV segments detected at higher frequency in patients than in controls included TRBV5-6, TRBV5-1 and TRBV20-1.

This CDR3 region has 16 residues. With 6 bases clipped from V and 0 bases from J, the junction kept 6 bases outside the gene matches. Germline CDR1 MNHEY, CDR2 SVGAGI. This clonotype was seen more than once but under ten times. Its antigen is unknown. TCR beta cDNA libraries included unique molecular identifiers. Using its own MiXCR run on the PCR reads, TCRdb lists one record per CDR3 protein. This sample yields approximately 770,000 distinct CDR3 sequences, of which 46% are seen a single time; roughly 5.2% belongs to the top ten. V usage is TRBV6-5 and J usage is TRBJ2-5; TRBD2 matches at 11 bases. The source of this sequence is a girl between 5 and 17 years old with multiple sclerosis. The sequenced sample was blood. The CDR3 sequence is CASSAEGLADQETQYF. Written as DNA, the CDR3 is TGTGCCAGCAGCGCGGAGGGACTAGCGGACCAAGAGACCCAGTACTTC.